The 2 T cell receptor beta chains reported below all come from one sample, sequenced in a study of blood T cells in healthy people across ages. Combining a sample-barcoded 5' primer with a J-beta primer mix, a second PCR ran for about 7 to 11 cycles. TCRdb called the 5' RACE reads again in MiXCR, with one record for every CDR3 protein. The sample contains roughly 730,000 distinct CDR3 sequences, approximately 53% of which appear only once. The sequenced sample consisted of blood. These receptors were obtained from a man between 40 and 49 years old in good health.

This clonotype was recorded a few times. V and J are TRBV7-2 and TRBJ2-5; D is ambiguous. This CDR3 spans 13 amino acids. Germline V gene lookup returns CDR1 SGHTA and CDR2 FQGNSA. V lost 0 bases and J 5 bases, leaving 7 bases between the germline ends. DNA for the CDR3: TGTGCCAGCAGCTTAGCTAGAACTGAGACCCAGTACTTC. Encoded protein: CASSLARTETQYF. The full variable domain, in which reference TRBV7-2 and TRBJ2-5 provide the parts outside the CDR3, is GAGVSQSPSNKVTEKGKDVELRCDPISGHTALYWYRQSLGQGLEFLIYFQGNSAPDKSGLPSDRFSAERTGGSVSTLTIQRTQQEDSAVYLCASSLARTETQYFGPGTRLLVL.

This clonotype has just a few counts. The V and J genes are TRBV27 and TRBJ1-5; TRBD1 might be the D (5 bases). V was clipped by 5 bases and J by 0 bases, with 14 bases between them. The V gene's germline CDR1 is MNHEY and CDR2 SMNVEV (reference sequence). CDR3 length equals 16 residues. The DNA of the CDR3 is TGTGCCAGCAGTCCATCTCAGGGAGATAGCAATCAGCCCCAGCATTTT. Protein product: CASSPSQGDSNQPQHF.